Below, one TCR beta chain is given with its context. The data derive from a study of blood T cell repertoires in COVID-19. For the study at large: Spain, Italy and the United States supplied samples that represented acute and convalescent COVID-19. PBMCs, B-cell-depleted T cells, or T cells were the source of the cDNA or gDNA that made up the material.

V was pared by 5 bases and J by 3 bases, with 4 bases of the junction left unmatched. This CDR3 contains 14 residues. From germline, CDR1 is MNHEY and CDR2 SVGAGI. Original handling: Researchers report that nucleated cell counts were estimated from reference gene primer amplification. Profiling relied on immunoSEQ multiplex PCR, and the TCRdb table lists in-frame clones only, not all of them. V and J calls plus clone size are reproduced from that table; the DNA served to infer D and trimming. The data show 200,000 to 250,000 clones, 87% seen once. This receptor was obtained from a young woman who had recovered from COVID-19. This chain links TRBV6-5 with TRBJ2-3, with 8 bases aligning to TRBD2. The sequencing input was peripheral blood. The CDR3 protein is CASSRIAGTDTQYF. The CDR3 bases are TGTGCCAGCAGTCGAATAGCGGGAACAGATACGCAGTATTTT.